The 13 T cell receptor beta chains listed next were all sequenced from one sample in a study of blood T cell repertoires in COVID-19. Assay used: immunoSEQ multiplex PCR; TCRdb lists only in-frame clones, some missing. The table shows 200,000 or so clones, with about 88% occurring only once. What was sequenced was peripheral blood. These receptors all stem from a man in his sixties with acute or convalescent COVID-19.

The genes are TRBV9 and TRBJ1-4; 9 bases map to TRBD1. The CDR3 length is 18 residues. Germline assignment: CDR1 SGDLS and CDR2 YYNGEE. Trimming removed 4 bases from V and 3 bases from J; junction bases left unmatched: 13. The CDR3 region has the DNA TGTGCCAGCAGCCCGGGGGACAGGGCCTCTCCTTCTAATGAAAAACTGTTTTTT. It codes for CASSPGDRASPSNEKLFF.

The chain links TRBV11-2 to TRBJ2-5; TRBD1 matches 8 bases. Losses at the gene ends were 0 bases for V and 5 bases for J; bases not matched to a gene: 5. CDR1 is SGHAT and CDR2 is FQNNGV in the germline V gene. The CDR3 has 15 amino acids. The CDR3 loop is CASSLDRGRGETQYF. CDR3 in DNA: TGTGCCAGCAGCTTAGACAGGGGGCGAGGGGAGACCCAGTACTTC.

The chain carries TRBV3-1 (or the pseudogene TRBV3-2) and TRBJ2-5, with 8 bases identical to TRBD1. The CDR3 loop spans 17 amino acids. Germline V CDR1 and CDR2: LGHDT, YNNKEL (reference sequence). Trimming took 1 base from V and 6 from J; bases not matched to a gene: 13. CDR3 nucleotide sequence: TGTGCCAGCAGCCAAGTTCGGGCCGCTGGACAGGGCAAGACCCAGTACTTC. Translating it yields CASSQVRAAGQGKTQYF.

The chain is built from TRBV7-2 and TRBJ2-4, with D possibly TRBD2 on 5 matching bases. With 5 bases removed from V and 10 bases from J, the gap between germline ends came to 12 bases. Germline-derived CDR1 and CDR2 are SGHTA and FQGNSA. This CDR3 region has 12 residues. The CDR3 region is CASSESGWIQYF. DNA of the CDR3: TGTGCCAGCAGCGAGTCGGGGTGGATTCAGTACTTC.

This chain uses TRBV11-2 with TRBJ2-7; 8 nucleotides match TRBD2. V lost 5 bases, J lost 3 bases, and 12 bases stayed unmatched. The CDR3 is 16 residues long. Germline V gene data show CDR1 as SGHAT and CDR2 as FQNNGV. This CDR3 is CASSRTPAGARYEQYF. The CDR3 region has the DNA TGTGCCAGCAGCCGCACCCCAGCGGGGGCCCGCTACGAGCAGTACTTC.

The V gene is TRBV9, the J gene TRBJ1-2, with D maybe TRBD1 (6 bases). V lost 4 bases, J lost 2 bases, and 15 bases lay in between. The CDR3 has 15 amino acids. The germline gives CDR1 SGDLS, CDR2 YYNGEE. CDR3: CASSTQQGPNYGYTF. DNA for the CDR3: TGTGCCAGCAGCACCCAACAGGGACCGAACTATGGCTACACCTTC.

The chain carries TRBV7-9 and TRBJ1-4, with TRBD1 matching over 8 bases. The junction had 10 bases not matched to a gene; V was cut back by 4 bases and J by 0 bases. Germline V gene data show CDR1 as SEHNR and CDR2 as FQNEAQ (reference sequence). The CDR3 has 18 amino acids. The CDR3 DNA is TGTGCCAGCAGCTCACTTAGGAGGGACAGGTCAACTAATGAAAAACTGTTTTTT. It codes for CASSSLRRDRSTNEKLFF.

The rearrangement links TRBV13 to TRBJ1-3, with D maybe TRBD1 (6 bases). Germline V gene lookup returns CDR1 PRHDT and CDR2 FYEKMQ (reference sequence). This CDR3 has 18 residues. Trimming left V 1 base short and J 0 bases short, with 16 bases between. CDR3 nucleotides: TGTGCCAGCAGCTTAGATGTGGGGGCAATGATCTCTGGAAACACCATATATTTT. Protein: CASSLDVGAMISGNTIYF.

This clone was detected once. This rearrangement joins TRBV9 to TRBJ1-4; a weak D match, TRBD1 (5 bases). Germline CDR1 is SGDLS and CDR2 is YYNGEE. This CDR3 has 14 amino acids. Trimming left V 3 bases short and J 7 bases short, with 13 bases between. The CDR3 DNA reads as TGTGCCAGCAGCGAGGGAGGGGTTACTGAAAAACTGTTTTTT. Encoded protein: CASSEGGVTEKLFF. Complete variable domain (other parts from reference TRBV9 and TRBJ1-4): DSGVTQTPKHLITATGQRVTLRCSPRSGDLSVYWYQQSLDQGLQFLIQYYNGEERAKGNILERFSAQQFPDLHSELNLSSLELGDSALYFCASSEGGVTEKLFFGSGTQLSVL.

This chain joins TRBV18 and TRBJ2-7; 8 positions agree with TRBD1. From germline, CDR1 is KGHSH and CDR2 LQKENI. This CDR3 region has 17 residues. The ends lost 3 bases at V and 3 bases at J; junction bases unmatched: 13. The chain's CDR3 is CASSPQVGPGGFYEQYF. The DNA of the CDR3 is TGTGCCAGCTCACCTCAAGTCGGCCCAGGGGGCTTCTACGAGCAGTACTTC. Full variable domain (remainder filled in from reference TRBV18 and TRBJ2-7): NAGVMQNPRHLVRRRGQEARLRCSPMKGHSHVYWYRQLPEEGLKFMVYLQKENIIDESGMPKERFSAEFPKEGPSILRIQQVVRGDSAAYFCASSPQVGPGGFYEQYFGPGTRLTVT.

The rearrangement joins TRBV5-6 to TRBJ2-4; 7 bases are a match to TRBD1. J lost 8 bases, V lost 2 bases, and 7 bases had no gene match. Germline assignment: CDR1 SGHDT and CDR2 YYEEEE. The CDR3 covers 14 residues. The CDR3 nucleotides are TGTGCCAGCAGCTTCGGGCAGGGGGAGTACATTCAGTACTTC. It yields the protein CASSFGQGEYIQYF. The full variable domain, in which reference TRBV5-6 and TRBJ2-4 provide the parts outside the CDR3, is DAGVTQSPTHLIKTRGQQVTLRCSPKSGHDTVSWYQQALGQGPQFIFQYYEEEERQRGNFPDRFSGHQFPNYSSELNVNALLLGDSALYLCASSFGQGEYIQYFGAGTRLSVL.

The genes are TRBV2 and TRBJ1-1, with 8 bases aligning to TRBD1. This CDR3 comprises 15 residues. In germline, CDR1 is SNHLY, CDR2 FYNNEI. Unmatched junction bases numbered 12, after V lost 8 bases and J lost 4 bases. CDR3 nucleotides: TGTGCCAGCGAAGTTGGACAGGGCCGGGGCACTGAAGCTTTCTTT. Encoded protein: CASEVGQGRGTEAFF.

V is TRBV7-2 and J is TRBJ1-1, with 10 bases that match TRBD1. This CDR3 has 15 residues. The V and J ends lost 5 bases and 6 bases, in that order; junction bases with no gene match: 9. Germline-derived CDR1 and CDR2 are SGHTA and FQGNSA. CDR3 bases: TGTGCCAGCAGCCCTAGACAGGGGGCAATCTCTGAAGCTTTCTTT. This sequence encodes CASSPRQGAISEAFF.